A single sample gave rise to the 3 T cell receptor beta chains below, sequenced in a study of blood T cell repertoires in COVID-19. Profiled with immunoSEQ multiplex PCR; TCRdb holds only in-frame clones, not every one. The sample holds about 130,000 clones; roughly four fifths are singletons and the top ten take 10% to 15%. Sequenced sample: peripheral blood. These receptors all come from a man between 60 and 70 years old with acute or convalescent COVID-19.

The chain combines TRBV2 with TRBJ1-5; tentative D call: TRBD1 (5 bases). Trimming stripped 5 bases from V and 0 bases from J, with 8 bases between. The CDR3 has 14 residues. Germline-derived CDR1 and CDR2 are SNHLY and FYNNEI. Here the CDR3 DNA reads TGTGCCAGCAGTAAAGACAGTAGCAATCAGCCCCAGCATTTT. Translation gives CASSKDSSNQPQHF.

CDR3 in DNA: TGTGCCAGTAGTATTAAGGAGGGGAGGTCCTACGAGCAGTACTTC. As protein: CASSIKEGRSYEQYF. This chain joins TRBV19 and TRBJ2-7, with D possibly matching TRBD2 (6 bases). The CDR3 is made up of 15 amino acids. Trimming stripped 3 bases from V and 1 base from J, with 13 bases between. The germline V gene has CDR1 LNHDA and CDR2 SQIVND (reference sequence).

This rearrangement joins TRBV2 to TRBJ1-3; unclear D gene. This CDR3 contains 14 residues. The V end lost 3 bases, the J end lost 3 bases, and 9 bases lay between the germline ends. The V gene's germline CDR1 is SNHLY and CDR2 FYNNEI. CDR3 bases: TGTGCCAGCAGTGAGCGGGCGAGTGGAAACACCATATATTTT. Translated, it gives CASSERASGNTIYF. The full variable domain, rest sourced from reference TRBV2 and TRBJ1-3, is EPEVTQTPSHQVTQMGQEVILRCVPISNHLYFYWYRQILGQKVEFLVSFYNNEISEKSEIFDDQFSVERPDGSNFTLKIRSTKLEDSAMYFCASSERASGNTIYFGEGSWLTVV.